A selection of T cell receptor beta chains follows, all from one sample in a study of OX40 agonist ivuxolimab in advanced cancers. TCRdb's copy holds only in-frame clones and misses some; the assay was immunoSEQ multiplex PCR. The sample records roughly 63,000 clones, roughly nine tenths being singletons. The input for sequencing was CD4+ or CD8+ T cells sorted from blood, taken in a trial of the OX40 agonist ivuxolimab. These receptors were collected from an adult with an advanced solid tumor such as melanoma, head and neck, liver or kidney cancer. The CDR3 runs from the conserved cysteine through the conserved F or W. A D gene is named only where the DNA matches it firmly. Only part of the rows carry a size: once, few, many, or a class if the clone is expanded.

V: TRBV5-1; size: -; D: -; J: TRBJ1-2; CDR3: CASRRAELYGYTF; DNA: TGCGCCAGCCGCAGGGCCGAACTCTATGGCTACACCTTC
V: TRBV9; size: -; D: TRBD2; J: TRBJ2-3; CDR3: CASSVDLRGGGDTQYF; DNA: TGTGCCAGCAGCGTAGACCTGCGGGGGGGCGGAGATACGCAGTATTTT
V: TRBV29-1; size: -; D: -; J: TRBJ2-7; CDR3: CSVEDRRTATRSYEQYF; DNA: TGCAGCGTTGAGGATAGGAGGACAGCTACCAGGTCCTACGAGCAGTACTTC
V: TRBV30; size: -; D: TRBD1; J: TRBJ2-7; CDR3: CAWSDREQGIPYEQYF; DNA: TGTGCCTGGAGCGACAGGGAACAGGGGATACCCTACGAGCAGTACTTC
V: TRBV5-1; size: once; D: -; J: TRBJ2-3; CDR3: CASSSHRADTQYF; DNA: TGCGCCAGCAGCTCGCACAGGGCAGATACGCAGTATTTT
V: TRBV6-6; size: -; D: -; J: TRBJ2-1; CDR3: CASSYGNEQFF; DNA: TGTGCCAGCAGTTACGGCAATGAGCAGTTCTTC
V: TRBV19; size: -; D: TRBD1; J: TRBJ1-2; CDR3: CASSIIVGTGHGYTF; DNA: TGTGCCAGTAGTATAATAGTCGGGACAGGTCATGGCTACACCTTC
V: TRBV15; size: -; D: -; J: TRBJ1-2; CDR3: CATSRTPQYGYTF; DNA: TGTGCCACCAGCAGGACGCCACAGTATGGCTACACCTTC
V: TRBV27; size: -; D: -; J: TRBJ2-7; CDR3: CASSLRGSEQYF; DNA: TGTGCCAGCAGTCTTAGGGGCTCCGAGCAGTACTTC
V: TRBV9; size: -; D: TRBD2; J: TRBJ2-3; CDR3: CASSVEVSGRLGADTQYF; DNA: TGTGCCAGCAGCGTAGAAGTTAGCGGGAGACTTGGGGCAGATACGCAGTATTTT
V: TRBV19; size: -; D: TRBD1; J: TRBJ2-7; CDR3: CASTPGQGSYEQYF; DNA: TGTGCCAGTACCCCGGGACAGGGATCCTACGAGCAGTACTTC
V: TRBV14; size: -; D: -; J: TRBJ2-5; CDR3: CASSLQRGGETQYF; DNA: TGTGCCAGCAGCCTCCAGAGGGGCGGAGAGACCCAGTACTTC
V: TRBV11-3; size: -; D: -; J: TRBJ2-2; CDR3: CASSETTGELFF; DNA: TGTGCCAGCAGCGAAACAACCGGGGAGCTGTTTTTT
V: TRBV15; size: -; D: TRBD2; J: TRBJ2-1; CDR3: CATSGSGGKYNEQFF; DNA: TGTGCCACCAGCGGGAGCGGGGGGAAGTACAATGAGCAGTTCTTC
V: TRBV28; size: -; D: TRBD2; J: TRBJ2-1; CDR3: CASSLGTSAYNEQFF; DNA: TGTGCCAGCAGTTTAGGGACTAGCGCCTACAATGAGCAGTTCTTC
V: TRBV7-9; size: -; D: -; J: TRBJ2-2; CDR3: CASSSRDSVDTGELFF; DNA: TGTGCCAGCAGCTCGCGGGACAGCGTGGACACCGGGGAGCTGTTTTTT
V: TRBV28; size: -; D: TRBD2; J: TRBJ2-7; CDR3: CAGGAAAGDYEQYF; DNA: TGTGCCGGAGGGGCTGCTGCGGGAGACTACGAGCAGTACTTC
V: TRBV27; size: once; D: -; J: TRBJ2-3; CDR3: CASSLFRVPYSDTQYF; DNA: TGTGCCAGCAGTTTGTTCCGGGTTCCCTACTCAGATACGCAGTATTTT
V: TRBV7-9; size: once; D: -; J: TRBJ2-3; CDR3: CASSLGLGTDTQYF; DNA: TGTGCCAGCAGCTTAGGGTTGGGCACAGATACGCAGTATTTT
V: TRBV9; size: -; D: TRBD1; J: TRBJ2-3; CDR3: CASSVRQGDTDTQYF; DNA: TGTGCCAGCAGCGTGCGACAGGGCGACACAGATACGCAGTATTTT
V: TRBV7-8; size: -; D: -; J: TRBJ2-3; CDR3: CASSLGHASTDTQYF; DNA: TGTGCCAGCAGCTTAGGGCATGCCAGCACAGATACGCAGTATTTT
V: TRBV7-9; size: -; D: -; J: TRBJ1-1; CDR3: CASSPPDRTEAFF; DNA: TGTGCCAGCAGCCCGCCCGACAGGACTGAAGCTTTCTTT
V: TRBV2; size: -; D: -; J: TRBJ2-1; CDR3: CASSEATEEQFF; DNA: TGTGCCAGCAGTGAAGCAACGGAGGAGCAGTTCTTC
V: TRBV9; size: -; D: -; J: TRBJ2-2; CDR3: CASSVGNGELFF; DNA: TGTGCCAGCAGCGTAGGGAACGGGGAGCTGTTTTTT
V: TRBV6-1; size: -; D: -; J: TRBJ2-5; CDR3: CASSDIDYYQETQYF; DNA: TGTGCCAGCAGTGACATTGACTATTACCAAGAGACCCAGTACTTC
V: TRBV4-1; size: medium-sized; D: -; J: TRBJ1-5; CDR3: CASSQVWGTSNQPQHF; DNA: TGCGCCAGCAGCCAAGTTTGGGGAACTAGCAATCAGCCCCAGCATTTT
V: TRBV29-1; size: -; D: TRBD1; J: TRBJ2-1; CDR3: CSVPEIQGVEQFF; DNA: TGCAGCGTTCCCGAAATTCAGGGGGTTGAGCAGTTCTTC
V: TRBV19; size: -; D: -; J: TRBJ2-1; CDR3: CASSWGYNEQFF; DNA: TGTGCCAGTAGCTGGGGCTACAATGAGCAGTTCTTC
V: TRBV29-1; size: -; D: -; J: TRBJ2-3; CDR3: CSVEGQTDTQYF; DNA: TGCAGCGTTGAAGGACAGACAGATACGCAGTATTTT
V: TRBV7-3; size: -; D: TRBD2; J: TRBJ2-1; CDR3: CASSAGLAPLNEQFF; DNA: TGTGCCAGCAGCGCGGGACTAGCGCCGTTGAATGAGCAGTTCTTC
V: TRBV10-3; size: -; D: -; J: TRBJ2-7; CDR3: CAISESSYEQYF; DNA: TGTGCCATCAGTGAGTCAAGCTACGAGCAGTACTTC
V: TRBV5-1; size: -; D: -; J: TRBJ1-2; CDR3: CASSFTDPNSPGYTF; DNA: TGCGCCAGCAGCTTCACGGATCCCAATTCCCCTGGCTACACCTTC
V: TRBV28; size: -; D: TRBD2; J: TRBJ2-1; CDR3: CASSFGGRDFYNEQFF; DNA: TGTGCCAGCAGTTTTGGCGGGAGGGATTTTTACAATGAGCAGTTCTTC
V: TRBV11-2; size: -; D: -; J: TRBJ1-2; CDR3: CASSIDNYGYTF; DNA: TGTGCCAGCAGTATCGATAACTATGGCTACACCTTC
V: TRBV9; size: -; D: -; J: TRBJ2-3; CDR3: CASSVGREAIPSTDTQYF; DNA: TGTGCCAGCAGCGTGGGGCGCGAGGCGATTCCTAGCACAGATACGCAGTATTTT
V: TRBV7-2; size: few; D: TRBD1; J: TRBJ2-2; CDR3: CASRPGTGSSGELFF; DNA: TGTGCCAGCAGACCCGGGACAGGTTCCAGCGGGGAGCTGTTTTTT
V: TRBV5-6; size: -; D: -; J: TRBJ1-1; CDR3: CASSKGRNTEAFF; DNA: TGTGCCAGCAGCAAGGGACGGAACACTGAAGCTTTCTTT
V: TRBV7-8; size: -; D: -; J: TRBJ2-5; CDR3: CASSLGATGARQTQYF; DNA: TGTGCCAGCAGCTTAGGGGCTACTGGGGCGAGACAGACCCAGTACTTC